This T cell receptor beta chain comes out of a study of low-dose radiotherapy and immunotherapy resistance in tumors. Sample time point: after trial treatment. The sample's treatment: LDRT plus nivolumab, ipilimumab, low-dose cyclophosphamide and aspirin (RACIN trial). As their treatment, donors received nivolumab, ipilimumab, aspirin, low-dose cyclophosphamide and low-dose radiotherapy. Trimming removed 4 bases at V and 7 bases at J, with 15 bases between. The CDR3 is 14 amino acids. Germline V gene sequence: CDR1 SGHNT, CDR2 YYREEE (reference sequence). With TRAV- and TRBV-specific primers, first-strand cDNA was made, covering the alpha and beta chains. Using a constant-region primer together with a V-primer adapter, TCRs were subjected to 15 to 20 PCR cycles of amplification. Isolated mRNA underwent amplification via in vitro transcription. TCRdb re-called the reads with MiXCR, one entry per CDR3 protein. The repertoire consists of under 35,000 distinct CDR3 sequences, with approximately 49% occurring once and the leading ten covering roughly 5.7%.

Only one count was recorded for this clonotype. This rearrangement joins TRBV5-4 to TRBJ2-1; the D call may be TRBD1 or TRBD2 (5 bases each). Sequenced here: PBMCs, sampled after low-dose radiotherapy plus immunotherapy. The TCR originated in a male donor with gallbladder cancer. The CDR3 loop reads CASSTPGPPNEQFF. The CDR3 DNA is TGTGCCAGCAGCACGCCGGGACCTCCGAATGAGCAGTTCTTC.